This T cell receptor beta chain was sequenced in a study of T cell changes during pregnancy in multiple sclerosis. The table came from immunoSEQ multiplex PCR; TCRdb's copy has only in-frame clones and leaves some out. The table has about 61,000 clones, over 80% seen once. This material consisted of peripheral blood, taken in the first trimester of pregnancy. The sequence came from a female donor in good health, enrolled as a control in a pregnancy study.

In DNA form, the CDR3 reads TGTGCCAGCAGTGCCGCCCAGGGTCTAAACGAGCAGTACTTC. Its translation: CASSAAQGLNEQYF. The chain combines TRBV9 with TRBJ2-7; TRBD1 might be the D (5 bases). Germline CDR1 is SGDLS and CDR2 is YYNGEE. The V end lost 5 bases, the J end lost 5 bases, and 17 bases lay between the germline ends. The CDR3 runs to 14 residues.